Listed below are T cell receptor beta chains from one sample, sequenced in a study of response to subunit inactivated influenza vaccine. Each CDR3 protein gets one entry after TCRdb re-called the RT-PCR reads with MiXCR. This table holds more than 400,000 distinct CDR3 sequences, 10% to 11% found once. Here the sequenced sample was PBMCs from blood, taken roughly 45 days after vaccination. The receptors shown here come from a man over 45 who received an inactivated influenza vaccine. The CDR3 runs from the conserved cysteine through the conserved F or W. The order of the fields is D gene, V gene, clone size, J gene, CDR3 DNA, CDR3 protein. The D gene is left open where the match is weak. Not all rows give a size; the values are once, few, many and, for expanded clones, a class.

D gene: NA
V gene: TRBV20-1
clone size: NA
J gene: TRBJ1-2
CDR3 DNA: TGCAGTGCCTTCTCCCCCGACAGAGCCTATGGCTACACCTTC
CDR3 protein: CSAFSPDRAYGYTF

D gene: NA
V gene: TRBV30
clone size: NA
J gene: TRBJ2-1
CDR3 DNA: TGTGCCTGGACCATAGGGGGACGTAAGTTCTTC
CDR3 protein: CAWTIGGRKFF

D gene: NA
V gene: TRBV18
clone size: NA
J gene: TRBJ2-6
CDR3 DNA: TGTGCCAGCTCACCAACGGCAGGCCTCTCTGGGGCCAACGTCCTGACTTTC
CDR3 protein: CASSPTAGLSGANVLTF

D gene: NA
V gene: TRBV24-1
clone size: NA
J gene: TRBJ2-1
CDR3 DNA: TGTGCCACCAGTGATTTTGGGGACACCAGCGATGAGCAGTTCTTC
CDR3 protein: CATSDFGDTSDEQFF

D gene: NA
V gene: TRBV25-1
clone size: few
J gene: TRBJ1-6
CDR3 DNA: TGTGCCAGCAGTGCGGGGCTGACCTCGGGGCCCCTCCACTTT
CDR3 protein: CASSAGLTSGPLHF

D gene: NA
V gene: TRBV20-1
clone size: many
J gene: TRBJ2-5
CDR3 DNA: TGCAGTGCTAAAAAATTACGGGAGTGGGACCAAGAGACCCAGTACTTC
CDR3 protein: CSAKKLREWDQETQYF

D gene: NA
V gene: TRBV29-1
clone size: many
J gene: TRBJ2-5
CDR3 DNA: TGCAGCGTTGAAGATCTAGAGACCCAGTACTTC
CDR3 protein: CSVEDLETQYF

D gene: NA
V gene: TRBV15
clone size: few
J gene: TRBJ1-5
CDR3 DNA: TGTGCCACCAGGCCTAAGAGAGGGGGTCAGCCCCAGCATTTT
CDR3 protein: CATRPKRGGQPQHF

D gene: NA
V gene: TRBV12-3/TRBV12-4
clone size: NA
J gene: TRBJ1-2
CDR3 DNA: TGTGCCAGCAGTTTAAACAGGGCAAACTATAATGGCTACACCTTC
CDR3 protein: CASSLNRANYNGYTF

D gene: NA
V gene: TRBV4-1
clone size: few
J gene: TRBJ2-7
CDR3 DNA: TGCGCCAGCAGCCAAAATCTACTATACGAGCAGTACTTC
CDR3 protein: CASSQNLLYEQYF

D gene: TRBD2
V gene: TRBV6-2/TRBV6-3
clone size: few
J gene: TRBJ2-3
CDR3 DNA: TGTGCCAGCAGTTCCCCTATAGCGGGGGTGCTCACAGATACGCAGTATTTT
CDR3 protein: CASSSPIAGVLTDTQYF

D gene: TRBD1
V gene: TRBV10-3
clone size: many
J gene: TRBJ1-2
CDR3 DNA: TGTGCCATCAGTGAGGTCCTGTTTGCGGGACAGAAAGATTATGGCTACACCTTC
CDR3 protein: CAISEVLFAGQKDYGYTF

D gene: TRBD1
V gene: TRBV28
clone size: NA
J gene: TRBJ2-7
CDR3 DNA: TGTGCCAGCAACAGGGGAAACTACGAGCAGTACTTC
CDR3 protein: CASNRGNYEQYF

D gene: NA
V gene: TRBV20-1
clone size: NA
J gene: TRBJ1-1
CDR3 DNA: TGCAGTGCCCCTAGGGGGGGCATTGGCACTGAAGCTTTCTTT
CDR3 protein: CSAPRGGIGTEAFF

D gene: NA
V gene: TRBV2
clone size: NA
J gene: TRBJ2-4
CDR3 DNA: TGTGCCAGCAAGGGCTTACCGGACATTCAGTACTTC
CDR3 protein: CASKGLPDIQYF

D gene: TRBD1
V gene: TRBV11-2
clone size: NA
J gene: TRBJ2-3
CDR3 DNA: TGTGCCAGCAGCTTATTGGCAGGGGGCGTTGCAGATACGCAGTATTTT
CDR3 protein: CASSLLAGGVADTQYF

D gene: NA
V gene: TRBV7-2
clone size: once
J gene: TRBJ2-3
CDR3 DNA: TGTGCCAGCAGCTCAAGAGGGGGGCTGGGGACAGATACGCAGTATTTT
CDR3 protein: CASSSRGGLGTDTQYF

D gene: NA
V gene: TRBV6-2/TRBV6-3
clone size: many
J gene: TRBJ1-1
CDR3 DNA: TGTGCCAGCAGTCCCGGACAGATCATGAACACTGAAGCTTTCTTT
CDR3 protein: CASSPGQIMNTEAFF

D gene: TRBD1
V gene: TRBV28
clone size: many
J gene: TRBJ2-7
CDR3 DNA: TGTGCCAGCAGTACTGGGACAGGGAGCTCCTACGAGCAGTACTTC
CDR3 protein: CASSTGTGSSYEQYF

D gene: NA
V gene: TRBV9
clone size: few
J gene: TRBJ2-7
CDR3 DNA: TGTGCCAGCAGCGTAGCCGGAGGGAGTAGCGAGCAGTACTTC
CDR3 protein: CASSVAGGSSEQYF

D gene: TRBD1
V gene: TRBV6-1
clone size: NA
J gene: TRBJ2-7
CDR3 DNA: TGTGCCAGCAGTGATACGGACAGGGCCTACGAGCAGTACTTC
CDR3 protein: CASSDTDRAYEQYF

D gene: TRBD1
V gene: TRBV7-2
clone size: NA
J gene: TRBJ2-2
CDR3 DNA: TGTGCCAGCAGCTCGGGACAGGGGAGTCACGGGGAGCTGTTTTTT
CDR3 protein: CASSSGQGSHGELFF

D gene: NA
V gene: TRBV27
clone size: many
J gene: TRBJ2-2
CDR3 DNA: TGTGCCAGCAGTCCGTTCCAGGGCACCGGGGAGCTGTTTTTT
CDR3 protein: CASSPFQGTGELFF

D gene: NA
V gene: TRBV7-9
clone size: NA
J gene: TRBJ1-1
CDR3 DNA: TGTGCCAGCAGCTCTGGACTTCTTACTGAAGCTTTCTTT
CDR3 protein: CASSSGLLTEAFF

D gene: NA
V gene: TRBV9
clone size: NA
J gene: TRBJ2-2
CDR3 DNA: TGTGCCAGCAGCAGAAACAGGGCGAACACCGGGGAGCTGTTTTTT
CDR3 protein: CASSRNRANTGELFF

D gene: TRBD1
V gene: TRBV5-1
clone size: NA
J gene: TRBJ2-2
CDR3 DNA: TGCGCCAGCAGCTTAACCCAGACAGGGGCCGGGGAGCTGTTTTTT
CDR3 protein: CASSLTQTGAGELFF

D gene: TRBD1
V gene: TRBV5-5
clone size: many
J gene: TRBJ2-2
CDR3 DNA: TGTGCCAGCAGAGATAGACGGGACAGGGAGGCCGGGGAGCTGTTTTTT
CDR3 protein: CASRDRRDREAGELFF

D gene: TRBD1
V gene: TRBV11-1
clone size: few
J gene: TRBJ2-6
CDR3 DNA: TGTGCCAGCAGCTTGCCTCGGACAGGGGGGGCCTCTGGGGCCAACGTCCTGACTTTC
CDR3 protein: CASSLPRTGGASGANVLTF

D gene: NA
V gene: TRBV14
clone size: many
J gene: TRBJ2-1
CDR3 DNA: TGTGCCAGCAGCCATTTTTCGGTCGAGCAGTTCTTC
CDR3 protein: CASSHFSVEQFF

D gene: TRBD1
V gene: TRBV3-1
clone size: many
J gene: TRBJ2-2
CDR3 DNA: TGTGCCAGCAGCCAACAGACAGGGTTCACCGGGGAGCTGTTTTTT
CDR3 protein: CASSQQTGFTGELFF

D gene: NA
V gene: TRBV12-3/TRBV12-4
clone size: NA
J gene: TRBJ2-5
CDR3 DNA: TGTGCCAGCAGTTTATATCGGCAGGTCTCAGGAGAGACCCAGTACTTC
CDR3 protein: CASSLYRQVSGETQYF

D gene: NA
V gene: TRBV11-2
clone size: NA
J gene: TRBJ2-5
CDR3 DNA: TGTGCCAGCAGCTTATATCCGGACAGACAAGAGACCCAGTACTTC
CDR3 protein: CASSLYPDRQETQYF

D gene: NA
V gene: TRBV20-1
clone size: NA
J gene: TRBJ2-3
CDR3 DNA: TGCAGTGCTAGAGATCGAGGAGATACGCAGTATTTT
CDR3 protein: CSARDRGDTQYF

D gene: TRBD2
V gene: TRBV30
clone size: once
J gene: TRBJ2-2
CDR3 DNA: TGTGCCTTCTTTCTCGGACTAGCGGGAGGGGACGGGGAGCTGTTTTTT
CDR3 protein: CAFFLGLAGGDGELFF

D gene: TRBD2
V gene: TRBV15
clone size: many
J gene: TRBJ2-5
CDR3 DNA: TGTGCCACCAGCAAGGGACTAGCGGGATCGGGGACCCAGTACTTC
CDR3 protein: CATSKGLAGSGTQYF

D gene: NA
V gene: TRBV6-6
clone size: NA
J gene: TRBJ1-2
CDR3 DNA: TGTGCCAGCAGTCAAGACCCGATCTATGGCTACACCTTC
CDR3 protein: CASSQDPIYGYTF

D gene: TRBD2
V gene: TRBV20-1
clone size: NA
J gene: TRBJ2-2
CDR3 DNA: TGCAGTGCTAGCGAACTAGCGATCGGGGAGCTGTTTTTT
CDR3 protein: CSASELAIGELFF

D gene: TRBD1
V gene: TRBV6-2/TRBV6-3
clone size: few
J gene: TRBJ2-2
CDR3 DNA: TGTGCCAGCAGTTTCTTGGACAGGATATACACCGGGGAGCTGTTTTTT
CDR3 protein: CASSFLDRIYTGELFF

D gene: TRBD1
V gene: TRBV15
clone size: NA
J gene: TRBJ2-1
CDR3 DNA: TGTGCCACCAGCTACGGGACAGGGGCGTTCAATGAGCAGTTCTTC
CDR3 protein: CATSYGTGAFNEQFF

D gene: NA
V gene: TRBV5-1
clone size: few
J gene: TRBJ2-7
CDR3 DNA: TGCGCCAGCAGCTCCTCCGCCGGGACTGCCTCCTACGAGCAGTACTTC
CDR3 protein: CASSSSAGTASYEQYF

D gene: TRBD1
V gene: TRBV5-1
clone size: few
J gene: TRBJ1-1
CDR3 DNA: TGCGCCAGCAGCTGGACAGGGGAAGAGGTTCGGACTGAAGCTTTCTTT
CDR3 protein: CASSWTGEEVRTEAFF

D gene: TRBD1
V gene: TRBV7-2
clone size: many
J gene: TRBJ2-5
CDR3 DNA: TGTGCCAGCAGCTTAGTATTTCGGACAGGGGAAGAGACCCAGTACTTC
CDR3 protein: CASSLVFRTGEETQYF

D gene: TRBD2
V gene: TRBV19
clone size: few
J gene: TRBJ2-7
CDR3 DNA: TGTGCCAGTCGTAGCGGGATTTCGACCGAGCAGTACTTC
CDR3 protein: CASRSGISTEQYF

D gene: NA
V gene: TRBV7-9
clone size: many
J gene: TRBJ2-1
CDR3 DNA: TGTGCCAGCAGCCCATCACTGGGCAATGAGCAGTTCTTC
CDR3 protein: CASSPSLGNEQFF

D gene: NA
V gene: TRBV7-2
clone size: NA
J gene: TRBJ2-5
CDR3 DNA: TGTGCCAGCAGCGCCGGGCCGGCCCAGTACTTC
CDR3 protein: CASSAGPAQYF

D gene: TRBD2
V gene: TRBV7-2
clone size: few
J gene: TRBJ2-3
CDR3 DNA: TGTGCCAGCAGCCGACCTCTGGCGGGAGGGGGAGGGGATACGCAGTATTTT
CDR3 protein: CASSRPLAGGGGDTQYF

D gene: NA
V gene: TRBV12-3/TRBV12-4
clone size: NA
J gene: TRBJ2-1
CDR3 DNA: TGTGCCAGCAGTTTTAGCACAAACAATGAGCAGTTCTTC
CDR3 protein: CASSFSTNNEQFF

D gene: TRBD2
V gene: TRBV10-3
clone size: once
J gene: TRBJ2-7
CDR3 DNA: TGTGCCATCAAGGAGGCGGGGGGCGATTACTACGAGCAGTACTTC
CDR3 protein: CAIKEAGGDYYEQYF

D gene: NA
V gene: TRBV9
clone size: NA
J gene: TRBJ1-2
CDR3 DNA: TGTGCCAGCAGCGACGGACAGCGCCTAGGGGGCTACACCTTC
CDR3 protein: CASSDGQRLGGYTF

D gene: NA
V gene: TRBV19
clone size: NA
J gene: TRBJ2-7
CDR3 DNA: TGTGCCAGTAGTACCCGAGAACGGGAAATCTACGAGCAGTACTTC
CDR3 protein: CASSTREREIYEQYF

D gene: TRBD2
V gene: TRBV9
clone size: NA
J gene: TRBJ2-1
CDR3 DNA: TGTGCCAGCAGCGAAACTAGCGGGATCTTCTCCTACAATGAGCAGTTCTTC
CDR3 protein: CASSETSGIFSYNEQFF

D gene: NA
V gene: TRBV5-1
clone size: few
J gene: TRBJ1-6
CDR3 DNA: TGCGCCAGCAGCTTGGTTTCCGATTCACCCCTCCACTTT
CDR3 protein: CASSLVSDSPLHF

D gene: NA
V gene: TRBV6-2/TRBV6-3
clone size: few
J gene: TRBJ1-2
CDR3 DNA: TGTGCCAGCAGTTCACGCCGGACAGCTTGGGGCTATGGCTACACCTTC
CDR3 protein: CASSSRRTAWGYGYTF

D gene: TRBD1
V gene: TRBV20-1
clone size: many
J gene: TRBJ1-5
CDR3 DNA: TGCAGTGCTACAGGGGGCTCGGGCAATCAGCCCCAGCATTTT
CDR3 protein: CSATGGSGNQPQHF

D gene: TRBD1
V gene: TRBV14
clone size: few
J gene: TRBJ1-2
CDR3 DNA: TGTGCCAGCAGCCGTCCCGGGACAGGGAACTATGGCTACACCTTC
CDR3 protein: CASSRPGTGNYGYTF

D gene: NA
V gene: TRBV12-3/TRBV12-4
clone size: NA
J gene: TRBJ1-2
CDR3 DNA: TGTGCCAGCAGTTTAGTGGGGGCTTACTATGGCTACACCTTC
CDR3 protein: CASSLVGAYYGYTF

D gene: NA
V gene: TRBV20-1
clone size: few
J gene: TRBJ2-7
CDR3 DNA: TGCAGTGCTAGGGGGGGGCCGTCTGAGCAGTACTTC
CDR3 protein: CSARGGPSEQYF

D gene: NA
V gene: TRBV6-1
clone size: few
J gene: TRBJ2-1
CDR3 DNA: TGTGCCAGCAGTGAAATGGGCAGGGGTTATGGTGAGCAGTTCTTC
CDR3 protein: CASSEMGRGYGEQFF

D gene: TRBD1
V gene: TRBV29-1
clone size: NA
J gene: TRBJ2-1
CDR3 DNA: TGCAGCGTATCAACCGGGACAGGGCTCAATGAGCAGTTCTTC
CDR3 protein: CSVSTGTGLNEQFF